The present TCR beta chain was sequenced within a study of cytomegalovirus exposure and HLA in healthy donors. Overall study results and limits: In a later analysis, first-cohort TCR clusters were found to tend to co-occur in the roughly 120 validation repertoires. Confirmation was obtained in vitro that a few CMV-associated chains are specific for CMV antigens. The study flagged roughly 150 TCR beta chains as cytomegalovirus-associated.

Germline CDR1 is MNHEY and CDR2 is SMNVEV (reference sequence). Trimming removed 0 bases from V and 5 bases from J, with 11 bases in between. This CDR3 comprises 14 residues. Libraries were prepared by immunoSEQ multiplex PCR; TCRdb keeps only in-frame clonotypes and omits some of them. The sample contains roughly 70,000 clones, approximately 90% of which appear only once. In the case of this clone: What it binds is unknown.

This TCR derives from a woman aged 18 to 35 in good health and CMV-seropositive. V usage is TRBV27 and J usage is TRBJ2-7; D perhaps matches TRBD1 (5 bases). The sequenced sample was PBMCs. The CDR3, as DNA: TGTGCCAGCAGTTTATCTGGGGCACTCGACGAGCAGTACTTC. This codes for CASSLSGALDEQYF.